This T cell receptor (beta chain) was identified in a study of siplizumab effects on memory and regulatory T cells. Study-wide results and caveats: Alloreactive sequences whose origin lay in unstimulated CD4+ memory cells were significantly reduced by siplizumab.

CDR3 length equals 14 residues. Germline CDR1 and CDR2: SGHTA and FQGTGA. V gave up 0 bases and J gave up 5 bases; unmatched junction bases: 3. This table comes from immunoSEQ multiplex PCR, and its TCRdb copy is limited to in-frame clones, with some not included. The profile shows around 82,000 clones, 90% to 95% of them singletons. In the case of this clone: Its antigen is currently unknown. Different DNA sequences within this sample yield the same CDR3.

Material: CD8+ T cells sorted from blood. The clonotype comes from a human donor in good health. The genes are TRBV7-3 and TRBJ2-5; 7 nucleotides agree with TRBD1. CDR3 nucleotide sequence: TGTGCCAGCAGCTTAACAGGGGGCAGTGAGACCCAGTACTTC. Its protein product is CASSLTGGSETQYF.